A single sample is the source of the 18 T cell receptor beta chains below, sequenced in a study of T cells expressing NK-cell markers. Reprocessing the 5' RACE reads, TCRdb reports a single entry for every CDR3 protein and omits DNA. Recorded here are 300,000 or so distinct CDR3 sequences; the top ten clones represent around 4.2%. Input material: blood T cells: a sorted CD56 or NKG2C T cell subset, CD4+ or CD8+ T cells, or bulk PBMC T cells (not recorded which). The receptor source for this set is a woman between 18 and 70 years old in good health.

The V call is TRBV12-3 or TRBV12-4, the J call TRBJ2-1; without DNA, the TCRdb call of TRBD2 cannot be checked. The CDR3 spans 17 residues. The CDR3 spells CASSFGILAGGLGEQFF.

The rearrangement links TRBV25-1 to TRBJ2-3. The CDR3 consists of 15 residues. From germline, CDR1 is MGHDK and CDR2 SYGVNS. The chain's CDR3 is CASSPKGLARDTQYF. Full variable domain (remainder filled in from reference TRBV25-1 and TRBJ2-3): EADIYQTPRYLVIGTGKKITLECSQTMGHDKMYWYQQDPGMELHLIHYSYGVNSTEKGDLSSESTVSRIRTEHFPLTLESARPSHTSQYLCASSPKGLARDTQYFGPGTRLTVL.

The J gene is TRBJ2-3, the V gene TRBV2. The CDR3 sequence is 12 residues long. CDR1 and CDR2 (germline): SNHLY, FYNNEI. The CDR3 reads CASSYLPDTQYF.

The rearrangement uses TRBV6-2 or TRBV6-3 and TRBJ2-3. The CDR3 is made up of 15 amino acids. Germline lookup yields CDR1 MNHEY and CDR2 SVGEGT. CDR3 sequence: CASSSRLRSGDTQYF.

The chain combines TRBV7-2 with TRBJ2-5; TCRdb proposes TRBD2, but this gene call is untestable without DNA. Germline V gene data show CDR1 as SGHTA and CDR2 as FQGNSA. The CDR3 totals 17 residues. The CDR3 protein is CASSLVGTSGRQETQYF. Filled out from reference TRBV7-2 and TRBJ2-5, the complete variable domain reads GAGVSQSPSNKVTEKGKDVELRCDPISGHTALYWYRQSLGQGLEFLIYFQGNSAPDKSGLPSDRFSAERTGGSVSTLTIQRTQQEDSAVYLCASSLVGTSGRQETQYFGPGTRLLVL.

This chain links TRBV27 with TRBJ1-1; the TRBD1 assignment by TCRdb is unverifiable without DNA. From germline, CDR1 is MNHEY and CDR2 SMNVEV (reference sequence). This CDR3 comprises 15 residues. The CDR3 sequence: CASSDHDSVGTEAFF.

The chain uses TRBV10-2 and TRBJ2-3. The CDR3 is made up of 13 amino acids. The germline V gene encodes CDR1 WSHSY and CDR2 SAAADI. CDR3 sequence reads: CASSGRVEGTQYF.

The chain uses TRBV12-3 or TRBV12-4 and TRBJ1-6. The CDR3 is 12 residues long. This CDR3 reads CASRANNSPLHF.

J is TRBJ2-6 and V is TRBV12-3 or TRBV12-4; the D call of TRBD1 rests on TCRdb alone, since no DNA is present to check it. The CDR3 extends over 14 amino acids. The CDR3 spells CASSPTGVRSVLTF.

This chain uses TRBV21-1 with TRBJ2-1; the TRBD2 assignment by TCRdb is unverifiable without DNA. TRBV21-1 is an annotated pseudogene. The CDR3 spans 18 residues. The chain's CDR3 is CASSTRCIAGAVGNEQFF.

This chain connects TRBV9 to TRBJ2-2; TCRdb's D call of TRBD1 is untestable without DNA. Germline V gene lookup returns CDR1 SGDLS and CDR2 YYNGEE. The CDR3 length is 15 residues. This chain's CDR3 is CASSAPQMNTGELFF.

V usage is TRBV6-5 and J usage is TRBJ1-6; there is no DNA to check the TCRdb D call of TRBD1. Germline V gene sequence: CDR1 MNHEY, CDR2 SVGAGI. The CDR3 sequence is 19 residues long. CDR3 loop: CASSYTAIRDGSYNSPLHF.

The chain carries TRBV28 and TRBJ2-1; TCRdb indicates TRBD2, and absent DNA this call remains unverified. Germline V lookup: CDR1 MDHEN, CDR2 SYDVKM. This CDR3 contains 16 residues. The CDR3 sequence is CASMGSGASSYNEQFF.

The genes are TRBV7-2 and TRBJ2-3; there is no DNA to check the TCRdb D call of TRBD2. The CDR3 consists of 16 residues. Germline V lookup: CDR1 SGHTA, CDR2 FQGNSA. This chain's CDR3 is CASSSPSRRGTDTQYF.

The chain is built from TRBV18 and TRBJ1-5. Looked up from germline, CDR1 is KGHSH and CDR2 is LQKENI. The CDR3 is 13 residues long. CDR3 sequence: CASSPETIQPQHF.

CDR3: CASSESGGEQPQHF. The genes are TRBV25-1 and TRBJ1-5; TCRdb indicates TRBD1, and absent DNA this call remains unverified. This CDR3 has 14 amino acids. From germline, CDR1 is MGHDK and CDR2 SYGVNS.

V usage is TRBV4-3 and J usage is TRBJ2-3. The germline CDR1 and CDR2 sequences are LGHNA and YSLEER. The CDR3 contains 14 residues. CDR3 protein: CASSQVRDRGTQYF.

The genes are TRBV29-1 and TRBJ1-2; TCRdb's D call of TRBD1 is untestable without DNA. Germline V gene sequence: CDR1 SQVTM, CDR2 ANQGSEA. The length of the CDR3 is 11 residues. The CDR3 loop reads CSVEGGNGYTF.